These T cell receptor beta chains were read from a single sample in a study of CD8+CD57+ T cells in acquired aplastic anemia. From the reads, TCRdb called clonotypes with MiXCR, one entry per CDR3 protein. Altogether about 200,000 distinct CDR3 sequences are present, approximately 35% being singletons, with the ten largest covering 1% to 1.3%. The sample consisted of sorted CD4+, CD8+, or CD8+CD57+ T cells (not recorded which) from PBMCs. The receptor source for this set is a human donor in good health, serving as a control. CDR3s include the opening cysteine and the closing phenylalanine or tryptophan. D genes are given only for firm matches. Clone size, where shown, is once, few, many, or a class for clones that have expanded.

>TRBV5-1|15|many|TRBD1|TRBJ2-7
TGCGCCAGCAGCACCGTAGGGACAGGAGGTGACGAGCAGTACTTC
CASSTVGTGGDEQYF
>TRBV24-1|13|many|-|TRBJ2-5
TGTGCCACCAGTGCTGGGGGTTTCGAGACCCAGTACTTC
CATSAGGFETQYF
>TRBV2|17|few|-|TRBJ2-4
TGTGCCAGCAGTCCTGCGCCCGGCTCGGGGGACAAAAACATTCAGTACTTC
CASSPAPGSGDKNIQYF
>TRBV15|16|-|-|TRBJ2-3
TGTGCCACCAGCAGAGGGAGGGCTAGCGGCACAGATACGCAGTATTTT
CATSRGRASGTDTQYF
>TRBV6-1|14|-|-|TRBJ1-3
TGTGCCAGCAGTGAAGCGCCCGAGGGGACTACCATATATTTT
CASSEAPEGTTIYF
>TRBV19|15|many|-|TRBJ1-3
TGTGCCAGTAGTGTGGTCGGGTCCTCTGGAAACACCATATATTTT
CASSVVGSSGNTIYF
>TRBV7-6|14|many|-|TRBJ2-2
TGTGCCAGCAGTCCTCTGGGGGGGACAGGGGAGCTGTTTTTT
CASSPLGGTGELFF
>TRBV7-2|11|few|-|TRBJ1-1
TGTGCCAGCAGCTTGGGGCTGGAAGCTTTCTTT
CASSLGLEAFF
>TRBV19|15|-|TRBD2|TRBJ2-7
TGTGCCAGTAGTTATCTAGCGGGGGCCCCCTACGAGCAGTACTTC
CASSYLAGAPYEQYF
>TRBV7-8|13|many|-|TRBJ1-1
TGTGCCAGCAGCTACAGTAAATGGACAGAAGCTTTCTTT
CASSYSKWTEAFF
>TRBV20-1|15|many|-|TRBJ1-2
TGCAGTGCTAGAGATCTCGGGGGCCTTTTACATGGCTACACCTTC
CSARDLGGLLHGYTF
>TRBV19|15|many|-|TRBJ2-7
TGTGCCAGTAGTATCGGGGCTCACGGGGGCTACGAGCAGTACTTC
CASSIGAHGGYEQYF
>TRBV24-1|12|once|-|TRBJ1-1
TGTGCCACCAGTGAGGTTGCGGGGGAAGCTTTCTTT
CATSEVAGEAFF
>TRBV12-3/TRBV12-4|12|many|-|TRBJ1-5
TGTGCCAGCAGCCCCCGCGGGGAGCCCCAGCATTTT
CASSPRGEPQHF
>TRBV2|16|many|-|TRBJ2-2
TGTGCCAGCAGTGAACAGTCAGGGTCGAACACCGGGGAGCTGTTTTTT
CASSEQSGSNTGELFF
>TRBV15|13|-|-|TRBJ2-5
TGTGCCACCAGCAGAGATCGAACAGAGACCCAGTACTTC
CATSRDRTETQYF
>TRBV24-1|12|many|-|TRBJ1-2
TGTGCCACCAGTGCAGGGAACTATGGCTACACCTTC
CATSAGNYGYTF
>TRBV20-1|14|many|-|TRBJ1-2
TGCAGTGCTAGAGTACGACTACCTAACTATGGCTACACCTTC
CSARVRLPNYGYTF
>TRBV11-2|15|many|-|TRBJ2-7
TGTGCCAGCAGCCCTCGGGACCGAAGCTCCTACGAGCAGTACTTC
CASSPRDRSSYEQYF
>TRBV7-9|12|-|-|TRBJ2-7
TGTGCCAGCAGCTTAGCCTTCTACGAGCAGTACTTC
CASSLAFYEQYF
>TRBV5-1|12|-|-|TRBJ1-2
TGCGCCAGCAGAGATGGGACTTATGGCTACACCTTC
CASRDGTYGYTF
>TRBV10-3|14|-|TRBD1|TRBJ1-2
TGTGCCATCATGCCCGGACAGGGGATCCATGGCTACACCTTC
CAIMPGQGIHGYTF
>TRBV15|14|many|-|TRBJ2-3
TGTGCCACCAGCGGACGGATTAGCACAGATACGCAGTATTTT
CATSGRISTDTQYF
>TRBV25-1|13|once|-|TRBJ2-1
TGTGCCAGCAGACTCCAAGCTGTAGGTGAGCAGTTCTTC
CASRLQAVGEQFF
>TRBV20-1|14|few|TRBD2|TRBJ2-1
TGCAGCCACAGACTAGCGGAATTCTACAATGAGCAGTTCTTC
CSHRLAEFYNEQFF
>TRBV9|14|many|-|TRBJ2-7
TGTGCCAGCAGCGTAGCCGGGACCACCTACGAGCAGTACTTC
CASSVAGTTYEQYF
>TRBV10-3|16|once|-|TRBJ1-6
TGTGCCATCAGTGAGTCAATGGCGGGGGGAGATTCACCCCTCCACTTT
CAISESMAGGDSPLHF
>TRBV5-5|14|many|-|TRBJ2-7
TGTGCCAGCAGCTTGGAGGGACCCAGCTACGAGCAGTACTTC
CASSLEGPSYEQYF
>TRBV25-1|15|-|-|TRBJ2-1
TGTGCCGGCAGCCTGGCGGGGTATGTCTACAATGAGCAGTTCTTC
CAGSLAGYVYNEQFF
>TRBV19|13|-|-|TRBJ1-1
TGTGCCAGCAGTGAGGGGGACAACACTGAAGCTTTCTTT
CASSEGDNTEAFF
>TRBV15|14|-|TRBD1|TRBJ1-2
TGTGCCACCAGCAGAGACACAGGGGTGAAGGGCTACACCTTC
CATSRDTGVKGYTF
>TRBV7-9|16|many|-|TRBJ2-3
TGTGCCAGCACCCTAGCGGCAGGGGTCCTCACAGATACGCAGTATTTT
CASTLAAGVLTDTQYF
>TRBV2|13|many|-|TRBJ1-1
TGTGCCAGCAGCGTGGACCGTGACACTGAAGCTTTCTTT
CASSVDRDTEAFF
>TRBV24-1|13|many|-|TRBJ1-5
TGTGCCACCAGTTCTTCAAGCAATCAGCCCCAGCATTTT
CATSSSSNQPQHF
>TRBV20-1|13|-|-|TRBJ1-2
TGCAGTGCTAGGGACGTGGACTTGGGTGGCTACACCTTC
CSARDVDLGGYTF
>TRBV15|15|many|-|TRBJ2-1
TGTGCCACCAGCAGATTCCTCAATGAGCAGGGTGAGCAGTTCTTC
CATSRFLNEQGEQFF
>TRBV5-4|13|-|-|TRBJ2-7
TGTGCCAGCAGCTTGCGATTCGTATACAAGCAGTACTTC
CASSLRFVYKQYF
>TRBV2|16|many|TRBD1|TRBJ2-7
TGTGCCAGCAGGTACAGGGGGCTGAGGGTGTCCTACGAGCAGTACTTC
CASRYRGLRVSYEQYF
>TRBV2|13|many|-|TRBJ1-2
TGTGCCAGCAGTGAAGCTGTTATGAGCCCCGACCTCTTC
CASSEAVMSPDLF
>TRBV2|13|many|-|TRBJ1-5
TGTGCCAGCAAGGTGGGGGGCACGCAGCCCCAGCATTTT
CASKVGGTQPQHF
>TRBV10-2|15|-|TRBD1|TRBJ1-4
TGCGCCAGCAGTGGATTGGGACAGGGGGGAGAAAAACTGTTTTTT
CASSGLGQGGEKLFF
>TRBV20-1|12|many|-|TRBJ1-2
TGCAGTGCTAGAGCCCTAAACTATGGCTACACCTTC
CSARALNYGYTF
>TRBV20-1|12|once|-|TRBJ1-4
TGCAGTGCGGGTCCAGGGGATGGAAAACTGTTTTTT
CSAGPGDGKLFF
>TRBV19|14|-|-|TRBJ1-5
TGTGCCAGTAAAGGGAAGGGATCGGGTCAGCCCCAGCATTTT
CASKGKGSGQPQHF
>TRBV10-1|14|-|-|TRBJ2-7
TGTGCCAGCAGCCTCGGGTCCGTACCCTACGAGCAGTACTTC
CASSLGSVPYEQYF
>TRBV10-2|16|few|TRBD1|TRBJ1-3
TGCGCCAGCAGGGATATGGCAGGGGGCTACGGAAACACCATATATTTT
CASRDMAGGYGNTIYF
>TRBV10-3|13|-|-|TRBJ2-3
TGTGCCACCAATACAGTTTTCACAGATGCGCAGTATTTT
CATNTVFTDAQYF
>TRBV29-1|10|-|-|TRBJ1-1
TGCAGCGTTGGGCGGACTGAAGCTTTCTTT
CSVGRTEAFF
>TRBV20-1|14|many|TRBD2|TRBJ2-3
TGCAGTGCCCCTGGGCTAGCGGGAGGGGATACGCAGTATTTT
CSAPGLAGGDTQYF
>TRBV2|14|many|-|TRBJ2-7
TGTGCCAGCAGTGTACAAGGGGGTCGCTACGAGCAGTACTTC
CASSVQGGRYEQYF
>TRBV19|15|many|-|TRBJ2-2
TGTGCCAGTAAGTCTTATGGTAGTGGCACCGGGGAGCTGTTTTTT
CASKSYGSGTGELFF
>TRBV4-1|17|many|TRBD1|TRBJ1-6
TGCGCCAGCAGCCAAGGAACACGGGACAGGGATAATTCACCCCTCCACTTT
CASSQGTRDRDNSPLHF
>TRBV2|12|-|TRBD1|TRBJ2-3
TGTGCCAGCGGTACAGGGGAGAGGACCCAGTACTTT
CASGTGERTQYF
>TRBV9|12|many|-|TRBJ1-3
TGTGCCAGCAGCGTAGTTGGAAACACCATATATTTT
CASSVVGNTIYF
>TRBV19|19|few|TRBD2|TRBJ2-1
TGTGCCAGTAGCAGAACTGGGCTAGCGGGAGTTCCCTCCTACAATGAGCAGTTCTTC
CASSRTGLAGVPSYNEQFF
>TRBV6-1|15|many|-|TRBJ1-6
TGTGCCAGCAGTGAAACGATAGACTATAATTCACCCCTCCACTTT
CASSETIDYNSPLHF
>TRBV12-3/TRBV12-4|13|many|-|TRBJ1-1
TGTGCCAGCAGTTTTGAGGAGAACACTGAAGCTTTCTTT
CASSFEENTEAFF
>TRBV20-1|15|many|TRBD1|TRBJ1-6
TGCAGTGCTAGACGGACAGGGTATATTCTTTCACCCCTCCACTTT
CSARRTGYILSPLHF
>TRBV7-9|14|few|-|TRBJ1-1
TGTGCCAGCAGCTTAGTTAACTTGAGCACTGAAGCTTTCTTT
CASSLVNLSTEAFF